This TCR beta chain was recorded in a study of beta chain features in type 1 diabetes. Markers CD45RO/CCR7/CD25/CD127/CD95/CD27 served to sort CD4+ naive, central memory, regulatory and stem cell-like memory cells. Points on this clone: Its antigen is unknown.

This CDR3 spans 18 amino acids. V was cut by 4 bases and J by 5 bases, with 26 bases left in between. Per germline, CDR1 LGHNA and CDR2 YNFKEQ. Sequenced material consisted of expressed TCRB transcripts (all of the isolated RNA was reverse transcribed). Profiling relied on immunoSEQ multiplex PCR, and the TCRdb table lists in-frame clones only, not all of them. The sample carries under 150,000 clones, about 44% recorded once. Broader study findings: Across patients, naive, central memory and Treg TCRB repertoires exhibited apparently greater similarity than was observed across healthy donors. For type 1 diabetes patients, VDJ junctions showed fewer insertions and more deletions. There was a moderate but significant shortening of TCRB CDR3s in all four CD4+ subsets of Type 1 diabetes patients.

V gene TRBV4-2 combines with J gene TRBJ2-5; D is perhaps TRBD2 (5 bases). The clonotype originates from a man aged 18 to 29 in good health. The sample consisted of Tregs from blood. CDR3: CASSRAPWVREAEETQYF. The CDR3 nucleotides read TGTGCCAGCAGCCGGGCTCCGTGGGTGAGGGAAGCGGAGGAGACCCAGTACTTC.